These T cell receptor beta chains were read from a single sample in a study of blood T cells in healthy people across ages. TCRdb fed the 5' RACE reads into MiXCR, producing one record per CDR3 protein. The sample includes under 2 million distinct CDR3 sequences, about 32% seen only once; the top ten take around 10%. Input material: blood. These receptors originate from a woman between 25 and 40 years old in good health. CDR3s include the opening cysteine and the closing phenylalanine or tryptophan. The D gene is left open where the match is weak. A clone size is listed for some rows: how often the clone was seen (once, few, many), or a class if it is expanded.

J gene,V gene,clone size,D gene,CDR3 protein,CDR3 DNA
TRBJ2-3,TRBV4-1,few,TRBD2,CASSQGGSGRWDTQYF,TGCGCCAGCAGCCAAGGGGGAAGCGGGAGGTGGGATACGCAGTATTTT
TRBJ2-7,TRBV13,.,.,CASSRKSSSYEQYF,TGTGCCAGCAGCCGAAAAAGCAGCTCCTACGAGCAGTACTTC
TRBJ1-1,TRBV29-1,.,.,CSPRVENTEVFF,TGCAGCCCTCGGGTCGAGAACACTGAAGTTTTCTTT
TRBJ2-1,TRBV7-3,few,.,CASSPMGTHNEQFF,TGTGCCAGCAGCCCCATGGGGACCCACAATGAGCAGTTCTTC
TRBJ2-7,TRBV12-2,.,.,CASRRHPFGLFDSYEQYF,TGTGCAAGTCGCCGACACCCCTTCGGGCTATTTGACTCCTACGAGCAGTACTTC
TRBJ2-7,TRBV6-1,few,.,CASTLPGGAFHEQYF,TGTGCCAGCACCCTCCCCGGGGGCGCGTTCCACGAGCAGTACTTC
TRBJ1-2,TRBV28,few,.,CASSLSRNYGYTF,TGTGCCAGCAGTTTATCCAGGAACTATGGCTACACCTTC
TRBJ2-1,TRBV14,few,.,CASSRIVENEQFF,TGTGCCAGCAGCCGGATAGTAGAAAATGAGCAGTTCTTC
TRBJ2-1,TRBV20-1,.,TRBD2,CSAILLAGERNEQFF,TGCAGTGCTATCCTTCTAGCGGGAGAGCGCAATGAGCAGTTCTTC
TRBJ2-3,TRBV6-5,few,.,CAGTATIDSTDTQYF,TGTGCCGGCACCGCCACGATAGATAGCACAGATACGCAGTATTTT
TRBJ1-1,TRBV11-2,.,.,CASSLEPLGREGAFF,TGTGCCAGCAGCTTAGAGCCATTAGGCAGGGAGGGGGCTTTCTTT
TRBJ2-5,TRBV28,.,.,CASSSLLTSRELGTQYF,TGTGCCAGCAGTTCCTTACTCACTAGCAGGGAGTTAGGGACCCAGTACTTC
TRBJ2-3,TRBV4-1,few,.,CASSQGWGEFRDTQYF,TGCGCCAGCAGCCAAGGATGGGGGGAGTTCCGTGATACGCAGTATTTT
TRBJ1-2,TRBV20-1,.,.,CSASSISYGYTF,TGCAGTGCTAGTTCCATTTCCTATGGCTACACCTTC
TRBJ2-1,TRBV29-1,many,.,CSVEGGQSLSYNEQFF,TGCAGCGTTGAAGGAGGGCAGTCACTATCCTACAATGAGCAGTTCTTC
TRBJ1-6,TRBV7-2,few,.,CASSLVGNSNSPLHF,TGTGCCAGCAGCTTAGTCGGGAACAGTAATTCACCCCTCCACTTT
TRBJ1-2,TRBV27,.,.,CASTFRVPPNYGYTF,TGTGCCAGCACTTTTAGGGTCCCACCAAACTATGGCTACACCTTC
TRBJ2-1,TRBV18,.,.,CASSPRVATYNEQFF,TGTGCCAGCTCACCACGGGTAGCCACCTACAATGAGCAGTTCTTC
TRBJ2-4,TRBV20-1,.,TRBD2,CSARLAGAPAKNIQYF,TGCAGTGCTAGACTAGCGGGAGCCCCAGCCAAAAACATTCAGTACTTC
TRBJ2-2,TRBV29-1,.,.,CSVGRTGELFF,TGCAGCGTTGGTCGGACCGGGGAGCTGTTTTTT
TRBJ2-3,TRBV6-5,.,.,CASSYRDCGTDTQYF,TGTGCCAGCAGTTACAGGGACTGTGGCACAGATACGCAGTATTTT
TRBJ1-2,TRBV11-2,many,.,CASRRQANYGYTF,TGTGCCAGCAGACGGCAGGCGAACTATGGCTACACCTTC
TRBJ2-5,TRBV7-2,few,TRBD1,CASSSGMDRGIEKTQYF,TGTGCCAGCAGCTCGGGGATGGACAGGGGAATTGAGAAGACCCAGTACTTC
TRBJ1-4,TRBV5-1,.,.,CASSWSATNEKLFF,TGCGCCAGCAGCTGGAGCGCAACTAATGAAAAACTGTTTTTT
TRBJ2-3,TRBV11-2,.,.,CASSGGRASTDTQYF,TGTGCCAGCAGCGGCGGGCGGGCTAGCACAGATACGCAGTATTTT
TRBJ1-1,TRBV20-1,few,TRBD1,CSARGGQDITEAFF,TGCAGTGCTAGGGGGGGACAGGATATCACTGAAGCTTTCTTT
TRBJ1-2,TRBV20-1,few,.,CSAISRAFGGYTF,TGCAGTGCGATCTCCAGGGCCTTCGGGGGCTACACCTTC
TRBJ1-2,TRBV20-1,.,.,CSARDRAARVNGYTF,TGCAGTGCTAGAGATAGGGCCGCCAGGGTTAATGGCTACACCTTC
TRBJ2-7,TRBV5-1,.,TRBD1,CASSGGTGDSYEQYF,TGCGCCAGCAGCGGCGGGACAGGGGACTCCTACGAGCAGTACTTC
TRBJ2-7,TRBV20-1,.,.,CSASEELPYERYF,TGCAGTGCCTCGGAAGAGTTGCCCTACGAGCGGTACTTC
TRBJ2-6,TRBV5-1,few,.,CASSSGDYGANVLTF,TGCGCCAGCAGCTCCGGGGATTACGGGGCCAACGTCCTGACTTTC
TRBJ1-4,TRBV15,.,TRBD1,CATSEPNRGGTNEKLFF,TGTGCCACCAGCGAGCCAAACAGGGGTGGGACTAATGAAAAACTGTTTTTT
TRBJ2-1,TRBV20-1,few,TRBD2,CSARDSASGLTYNEQFF,TGCAGTGCTAGAGATTCGGCTAGCGGGCTTACCTACAATGAGCAGTTCTTC
TRBJ1-4,TRBV6-1,few,TRBD1,CASSATGINPIEKLFF,TGTGCCAGCAGTGCGACAGGGATAAACCCCATCGAAAAACTGTTTTTT
TRBJ2-1,TRBV3-1,few,TRBD2,CASSPYLAAVREQFF,TGTGCCAGCAGCCCCTACCTAGCGGCGGTGCGGGAGCAGTTCTTC
TRBJ2-1,TRBV5-1,.,TRBD2,CASSSLRGLGYNEQFF,TGCGCCAGCAGCAGTCTCCGAGGACTAGGGTACAATGAGCAGTTCTTC
TRBJ2-5,TRBV27,few,.,CARTPIGALGEETQYF,TGTGCCCGCACTCCTATCGGGGCCCTCGGGGAAGAGACCCAGTACTTC
TRBJ2-1,TRBV9,.,.,CASSKGVIPTYNEQFF,TGTGCCAGCAGCAAAGGGGTCATTCCCACCTACAATGAGCAGTTCTTC
TRBJ1-1,TRBV12-3/TRBV12-4,few,.,CASKRKGTEAFF,TGTGCCAGCAAACGCAAGGGCACTGAAGCTTTCTTT
TRBJ2-3,TRBV10-2,.,TRBD2,CASSESTSGMSSTQYF,TGCGCCAGCAGTGAGTCAACTAGCGGGATGTCGTCGACGCAGTATTTT
TRBJ2-1,TRBV4-2,few,.,CASSQGWEDNEQFF,TGTGCCAGCAGCCAAGGGTGGGAGGACAATGAGCAGTTCTTC
TRBJ1-2,TRBV27,.,.,CASSLVDGDNYGYTF,TGTGCCAGCAGTTTGGTTGACGGTGATAACTATGGCTACACCTTC
TRBJ2-5,TRBV2,once,.,CVSIAIETQYF,TGTGTCAGCATAGCGATCGAGACCCAGTACTTC
TRBJ1-1,TRBV9,few,.,CASSGNQGRITEAFF,TGTGCCAGCAGCGGGAACCAGGGGCGCATCACTGAAGCTTTCTTT
TRBJ2-7,TRBV19,.,.,CASSDLLVPYEQYF,TGTGCCAGTAGCGATTTGTTGGTCCCGTACGAGCAGTACTTC
TRBJ2-6,TRBV6-2/TRBV6-3,.,.,CASSSSFWRSGANVLTF,TGTGCCAGCAGTTCGTCCTTTTGGCGCTCTGGGGCCAACGTCCTGACTTTC
TRBJ2-1,TRBV12-5,.,TRBD1,CASGLVTGQGNNEQFF,TGTGCTAGTGGTTTGGTTACTGGACAGGGAAACAATGAGCAGTTCTTC